These 15 T cell receptor beta chains share one sample of origin, sequenced in a study of blood T cell repertoires in COVID-19 (TCRdb year 2020). The library was generated by the immunoSEQ multiplex PCR assay. Drawn from immuneACCESS, this table holds only the in-frame rearrangements with V and J called that TCRdb kept. Clones are partly lost; checked studies trace under half to an unresolved V gene and leave the rest unexplained. The sample table holds some 330,000 clones, of which around 86% were seen once. Less than 4.5% of the sample is in the top ten clones. The specimen sequenced was PBMCs or T cells enriched from blood (not recorded which). These receptors were collected from a man between 25 and 39 years old who had recovered from COVID-19.

The chain combines TRBV11-3 with TRBJ2-7; TRBD2 agrees at 13 bases. This CDR3 has 14 residues. Germline lookup yields CDR1 SGHNT and CDR2 YENEEA. Trimming took 8 bases from V and 3 from J; bases not matched to a gene: 4. The CDR3 here is CASLGLAGHYEQYF. In DNA form, the CDR3 reads TGTGCCAGCCTGGGACTAGCGGGACACTACGAGCAGTACTTC.

The rearrangement links TRBV5-1 to TRBJ2-7, with 9 bases matching TRBD1. The CDR3 is 14 residues long. Looked up from germline, CDR1 is SGHRS and CDR2 is YFSETQ. J lost 5 bases, V lost 3 bases, and 6 bases had no gene match. The CDR3 loop reads CASSYPGTGNEQYF. CDR3 sequence (DNA): TGCGCCAGCAGCTACCCCGGGACAGGGAACGAGCAGTACTTC. The entire variable domain, with the rest obtained from reference TRBV5-1 and TRBJ2-7, is as follows: KAGVTQTPRYLIKTRGQQVTLSCSPISGHRSVSWYQQTPGQGLQFLFEYFSETQRNKGNFPGRFSGRQFSNSRSEMNVSTLELGDSALYLCASSYPGTGNEQYFGPGTRLTVT.

The chain has TRBV12-3 or TRBV12-4 and TRBJ1-1, with no clear D. The CDR3 loop spans 13 amino acids. Trimming left V 4 bases short and J 5 bases short, with 11 bases between. CDR3 nucleotide sequence: TGTGCCAGCAGTTCAACCGCGGGTACTGAAGCTTTCTTT. It translates to CASSSTAGTEAFF.

The chain recombines TRBV5-4 with TRBJ2-3; no clear D. CDR1 is SGHNT, CDR2 YYREEE, per germline (reference sequence). This CDR3 is built from 13 residues. The ends were cut back, 4 bases at V and 5 bases at J, with 11 bases in the middle. CDR3 protein: CASSPLTIDTQYF. For the CDR3, the DNA is TGTGCCAGCAGCCCTCTTACAATAGATACGCAGTATTTT.

In this sample, this clone turned up once. The CDR3 loop is CASSGGLAGITSTDTQYF. Written as DNA, the CDR3 is TGTGCCAGCAGTGGGGGACTAGCGGGGATAACTAGCACAGATACGCAGTATTTT. The chain employs TRBV28 and TRBJ2-3; 13 bases map to TRBD2. Germline CDR1 reads MDHEN; CDR2 reads SYDVKM. This CDR3 has 18 amino acids. The J segment lost 0 bases and the V segment lost 5 bases, leaving 8 bases of the junction unmatched.

V gene TRBV27 combines with J gene TRBJ2-2; 12 bases are shared with TRBD1. CDR3 length equals 17 residues. The junction had 13 bases not matched to a gene; V was cut back by 6 bases and J by 8 bases. Germline V gene data show CDR1 as MNHEY and CDR2 as SMNVEV (reference sequence). CDR3 in amino acids: CASSIGTGTGGFGELFF. The CDR3 DNA follows: TGTGCCAGCAGCATAGGGACCGGGACAGGGGGCTTTGGGGAGCTGTTTTTT.

This chain links TRBV12-3 or TRBV12-4 with TRBJ1-1, with D hard to call. The CDR3 totals 12 residues. V lost 3 bases, J lost 7 bases, and 9 bases lay in between. The CDR3 here is CASSFPPSEAFF. The CDR3 bases are TGTGCCAGCAGTTTCCCCCCGAGTGAAGCTTTCTTT.

The chain recombines TRBV2 with TRBJ1-2; D gene unclear. Looked up from germline, CDR1 is SNHLY and CDR2 is FYNNEI. The V gene lost 6 bases and the J gene lost 0 bases, with 8 bases spanning the gap. The CDR3 totals 13 residues. The DNA of the CDR3 is TGTGCCAGCAGCCTTACAGCTAACTATGGCTACACCTTC. This translates into CASSLTANYGYTF.

The chain recombines TRBV7-2 with TRBJ2-1, with D possibly being TRBD1 (5 bases). Germline assignment: CDR1 SGHTA and CDR2 FQGNSA. The ends were cut back, 1 base at V and 9 bases at J, with 7 bases in the middle. The length of the CDR3 is 12 residues. The CDR3 region has the DNA TGTGCCAGCAGCTTAGGGGGCCGTGAGCAGTTCTTC. It encodes CASSLGGREQFF.

This chain joins TRBV5-4 and TRBJ2-1, with 10 bases that match TRBD1. V shed 4 bases, J shed 3 bases, and the junction held 4 bases outside the gene matches. The CDR3 contains 15 residues. Germline CDR1 SGHNT, CDR2 YYREEE (reference sequence). CDR3 DNA sequence: TGTGCCAGCAGCGATGGGGACAGGGGCTACAATGAGCAGTTCTTC. Protein product: CASSDGDRGYNEQFF.

The rearrangement links TRBV28 to TRBJ2-7; the match to TRBD1 covers 7 bases. Germline trimming cut 4 bases from V and 3 bases from J; bases unmatched to any gene: 6. The CDR3 loop spans 14 amino acids. Looked up from germline, CDR1 is MDHEN and CDR2 is SYDVKM. The CDR3 sequence: CASSSPGQLYEQYF. In DNA, the CDR3 is TGTGCCAGCAGTTCCCCGGGACAGCTCTACGAGCAGTACTTC.

This chain uses TRBV10-2 with TRBJ2-7; D gene unclear. Deletions cut 2 bases from V and 2 bases from J, with 10 bases between. The CDR3 runs to 14 residues. From germline, CDR1 is WSHSY and CDR2 SAAADI. The CDR3 protein is CASSEASTPYEQYF. CDR3 coding DNA: TGCGCCAGCAGTGAGGCGAGTACTCCCTACGAGCAGTACTTC.

This clone was counted a few times. The genes are TRBV7-8 and TRBJ1-5, with 7 bases matching TRBD1. CDR1 and CDR2 (germline): SGHVS, FQNEAQ. V was pared by 1 base and J by 1 base, with 4 bases of the junction left unmatched. CDR3 size: 16 residues. CDR3 residues: CASSLGQGGSNQPQHF. Here the CDR3 DNA reads TGTGCCAGCAGCTTAGGGCAGGGGGGAAGCAATCAGCCCCAGCATTTT.

This chain connects TRBV6-5 to TRBJ1-1; 7 bases fit TRBD1. CDR1 is MNHEY, CDR2 SVGAGI, per germline. V gave up 2 bases and J gave up 2 bases; unmatched junction bases: 5. The CDR3 runs 15 residues. CDR3 DNA: TGTGCCAGCAGTTACGATGACAGGGCAAACACTGAAGCTTTCTTT. It specifies CASSYDDRANTEAFF.

The chain links TRBV6-1 to TRBJ2-4; D is perhaps TRBD1 (6 bases). There are 16 residues in the CDR3. CDR1 is MNHNS and CDR2 is SASEGT in the germline V gene. V lost 4 bases and J 3 bases, leaving 16 bases between the germline ends. In DNA form, the CDR3 reads TGTGCCAGCAGTGCCTTGACAGGAGACCTCAAAAACATTCAGTACTTC. It translates to CASSALTGDLKNIQYF.